This T cell receptor beta chain was recovered during a study of blood T cells in healthy people across ages. Then a second PCR, running roughly 7 to 11 cycles, was carried out with a sample-barcoded 5' primer and a J-beta primer mix. One entry per CDR3 protein, called by TCRdb with MiXCR from the 5' RACE reads. Found here are 1.4 million or so distinct CDR3 sequences, about 42% of them singletons; the top ten hold about 4.1%. General observations from the study: TCR beta diversity correlated strongly with naive T cell percentage.

A minimum of 6.5 million PBMCs was isolated per sample. As regards this clonotype: Its antigen is not known.

CDR3 length: 14 amino acids. CDR1 is MNHEY, CDR2 SMNVEV, per germline (reference sequence). The sample comprised blood. The TCR sequence derives from a woman aged 18-30 years in good health. The rearrangement uses TRBV27 and TRBJ2-5; 7 bases are shared with TRBD1. TRBJ2-7 matches the DNA end more closely, so the J call is doubtful. The DNA of the CDR3 is TGTGCCAGCAGTTCTTGGGACAGAAGATACGAGCAGTACTTC. This sequence encodes CASSSWDRRYEQYF.